The 21 T cell receptor beta chains presented below share a single source sample, sequenced in a study of CD8 T cells in ankylosing spondylitis. Study-wide results and limits: Within ankylosing spondylitis blood, a TCR beta motif made up of seven to nine highly homologous variants appeared to be characteristic.

Which antigens these TCRs recognize remains unknown. TCRdb fed the 5' RACE reads into MiXCR, producing one record per CDR3 protein. The sample carries more than 400,000 distinct CDR3 sequences, roughly 5.2% recorded once. The specimen sequenced was blood, either unsorted or a sorted T cell fraction (not recorded which). Receptors were obtained from a male donor with ankylosing spondylitis.

This clonotype has a count of ten or more. The chain links TRBV6-1 to TRBJ2-7; 10 bases line up with TRBD1. Per the germline V gene, CDR1 is MNHNS and CDR2 is SASEGT. The CDR3 has 16 amino acids. V gave up 7 bases and J gave up 5 bases; unmatched junction bases: 14. In DNA form, the CDR3 reads TGTGCCAGCACCAACCGCGGCGGGGGACAGGGGAACGAGCAGTACTTC. It specifies CASTNRGGGQGNEQYF.

This clonotype has ten or more counts. V usage is TRBV27 and J usage is TRBJ2-1; perhaps TRBD2 as D (5 bases). Germline V CDR1 and CDR2: MNHEY, SMNVEV (reference sequence). V lost 5 bases, J lost 10 bases, and 12 bases lay in between. The CDR3 extends over 12 amino acids. The CDR3 coding sequence is TGTGCCAGCAGTCCGAATTCGGGGGAGCAGTTCTTC. Its protein is CASSPNSGEQFF.

There are many counts of this clonotype. This chain joins TRBV20-1 and TRBJ1-1; D not resolved. Trimming removed 5 bases from V and 3 bases from J, with 16 bases in between. The CDR3 covers 14 residues. From germline, CDR1 is DFQATT and CDR2 SNEGSKA (reference sequence). CDR3 amino acids: CSAGVSRGYTEAFF. The CDR3 coding sequence is TGCAGTGCTGGGGTCTCCCGGGGTTACACTGAAGCTTTCTTT.

The table lists this clonotype with many counts. V usage is TRBV9 and J usage is TRBJ2-1, with TRBD2 matching 16 bases. The V gene end was trimmed by 0 bases and the J gene end by 9 bases; junction bases not matched to a gene: 12. Germline loops: CDR1 SGDLS, CDR2 YYNGEE. This CDR3 region has 19 residues. As DNA, the CDR3 is TGTGCCAGCAGCGTAGAGGGACTAGCGGGGGGGCTTAAAGGTAGTGAGCAGTTCTTC. Translated, it gives CASSVEGLAGGLKGSEQFF.

There are many counts of this clonotype. The gene calls are TRBV29-1 and TRBJ1-1, with 11 positions matching TRBD1. Germline V CDR1 and CDR2: SQVTM, ANQGSEA. The CDR3 is 13 amino acids. V shed 7 bases, J shed 10 bases, and the junction held 11 bases outside the gene matches. In DNA, the CDR3 is TGCAGCGGGACAGGGGGCGAAGCGGGTAGAGCTTTCTTT. This translates into CSGTGGEAGRAFF.

As concerns this clonotype: A much larger clone differs from this one at a single base, so this may be a read error. This chain connects TRBV7-2 to TRBJ2-5; 9 bases are shared with TRBD2. This CDR3 has 15 amino acids. The germline V gene has CDR1 SGHTA and CDR2 FQGNSA. V trimming: 5 bases; J trimming: 9 bases; junction bases outside the gene matches: 13. CDR3 sequence: CASSPQQAGGRAQYF. For the CDR3, the DNA is TGTGCCAGCAGCCCCCAACAAGCGGGGGGTAGGGCCCAGTACTTC.

This clonotype occurred many times. The chain combines TRBV12-3 or TRBV12-4 with TRBJ2-7; TRBD2 is a possible D gene (5 bases). Trimming removed 6 bases from V and 5 bases from J, with 17 bases in between. The CDR3 spans 14 residues. The DNA of the CDR3 is TGTGCCAGCAGCTCCTTTTCCCTAGCTAACGAGCAGTACTTC. Its protein product is CASSSFSLANEQYF.

This clonotype was seen more than once but under ten times. The V call is TRBV12-3 or TRBV12-4, the J call TRBJ2-1, with 7 bases fitting TRBD2. The CDR3 runs to 15 residues. Unmatched junction bases numbered 10, after V lost 8 bases and J lost 3 bases. The CDR3 region has the DNA TGTGCCAGCTTTTGGCGGCTAGCGGTCTACAATGAGCAGTTCTTC. This sequence encodes CASFWRLAVYNEQFF.

This clonotype was seen more than once but under ten times. The chain combines TRBV7-8 with TRBJ2-5; 8 positions agree with TRBD1. The J segment lost 9 bases and the V segment lost 0 bases, leaving 9 bases of the junction unmatched. Germline CDR1 reads SGHVS; CDR2 reads FQNEAQ. The CDR3 is 15 residues long. CDR3 in DNA: TGTGCCAGCAGCTTAGCGAGGGGCGCAGGGGGCGCCCAGTACTTC. Amino acids: CASSLARGAGGAQYF.

This clonotype was counted at least ten times. The chain has TRBV6-6 and TRBJ1-5; no clear D gene. Trimming left V 3 bases short and J 9 bases short, with 12 bases between. The CDR3 extends over 13 amino acids. CDR1 MNHNY and CDR2 SVGAGI come from the germline V gene (reference sequence). DNA of the CDR3: TGTGCCAGCAGTTATCTAGGCTTCGGGCCCCAGCATTTT. This sequence encodes CASSYLGFGPQHF.

Ten or more counts support this clonotype. The V gene is TRBV28, the J gene TRBJ2-1; D not resolved. The CDR3 runs to 13 residues. V lost 2 bases to trimming and J lost 2 bases, with 4 bases between them. Germline-derived CDR1 and CDR2 are MDHEN and SYDVKM. CDR3: CASSLLAYNEQFF. The DNA of the CDR3 is TGTGCCAGCAGTTTACTAGCCTACAATGAGCAGTTCTTC.

The chain links TRBV7-2 to TRBJ2-1; D possibly matches TRBD1 or TRBD2 (7 bases each). Germline values: CDR1 SGHTA, CDR2 FQGNSA. The CDR3 totals 17 residues. V shed 4 bases and J shed 2 bases, with 18 bases lying between them. The CDR3: CASSSRGGGATYNEQFF. CDR3 bases: TGTGCCAGCAGCTCCAGGGGGGGCGGGGCCACCTACAATGAGCAGTTCTTC.

To note about this clonotype: This could be a read error, since a much larger clone is one nucleotide away. The chain has TRBV7-6 and TRBJ2-7; tentatively, D is TRBD1 (6 bases). The CDR3 has 15 amino acids. CDR1 and CDR2 (germline): SGHVS, FNYEAQ. This chain's CDR3 is CASSLSHGTLYKQYF. Here the CDR3 DNA reads TGTGCCAGCAGCTTGTCCCACGGGACACTCTACAAGCAGTACTTC. The full variable domain, its missing parts supplied by reference TRBV7-6 and TRBJ2-7, is GAGVSQSPRYKVTKRGQDVALRCDPISGHVSLYWYRQALGQGPEFLTYFNYEAQQDKSGLPNDRFSAERPEGSISTLTIQRTEQRDSAMYRCASSLSHGTLYKQYFGPGTRLTVT.

This clonotype was counted many times. This sequence joins TRBV7-2 and TRBJ2-3, with 11 bases fitting TRBD1. Germline assignment: CDR1 SGHTA and CDR2 FQGNSA. Losses at the gene ends were 6 bases for V and 1 base for J; bases not matched to a gene: 6. CDR3 length: 16 residues. The CDR3 loop reads CASRTGTGGGTDTQYF. CDR3 DNA sequence: TGTGCCAGCAGAACCGGGACAGGGGGTGGCACAGATACGCAGTATTTT.

The table lists this clonotype with many counts. The chain uses TRBV28 and TRBJ2-1; TRBD2 might be the D (7 bases). This CDR3 contains 14 residues. CDR1 and CDR2 from the germline V gene are MDHEN and SYDVKM. Trimming pared 7 bases from V and 1 base from J, leaving 11 bases between. In nucleotides, the CDR3 is TGTGCCAGCAATCGGGGGGCGTCCTACAATGAGCAGTTCTTC. It specifies CASNRGASYNEQFF. Full variable domain (outside the CDR3, taken from reference TRBV28 and TRBJ2-1): DVKVTQSSRYLVKRTGEKVFLECVQDMDHENMFWYRQDPGLGLRLIYFSYDVKMKEKGDIPEGYSVSREKKERFSLILESASTNQTSMYLCASNRGASYNEQFFGPGTRLTVL.

This clonotype was detected ten times or more. J is TRBJ1-5 and V is TRBV24-1, with 7 bases aligning to TRBD1. CDR1 is KGHDR and CDR2 is SFDVKD in the germline V gene. The CDR3 sequence is 15 residues long. V lost 3 bases to trimming and J lost 8 bases; unmatched junction nucleotides: 9. The CDR3: CATSDPSQGEEPQHF. CDR3 DNA: TGTGCCACCAGTGATCCCTCCCAGGGGGAAGAGCCCCAGCATTTT.

CDR3 DNA sequence: TGTGCCAGTAGTATAATAGCAACTAACTATGGCTACACCTTC. Protein product: CASSIIATNYGYTF. The chain couples TRBV19 to TRBJ1-2; no reliable D call. Germline CDR1 reads LNHDA; CDR2 reads SQIVND (reference sequence). Trimming removed 2 bases from V and 0 bases from J, with 7 bases in between. This CDR3 region has 14 residues.

This clonotype was detected ten times or more. The J gene is TRBJ1-2, the V gene TRBV7-3; 8 bases match TRBD1. J lost 8 bases, V lost 5 bases, and 7 bases had no gene match. Germline lookup yields CDR1 SGHTA and CDR2 FQGTGA. This CDR3 spans 13 amino acids. CDR3 loop: CASSPGTGPGYTF. As DNA, the CDR3 is TGTGCCAGCAGCCCGGGGACAGGCCCGGGCTACACCTTC.

This clonotype was observed at least ten times. This CDR3 reads CASSLDMTSGHSYEQYF. The CDR3, as DNA: TGCGCCAGCAGCTTGGATATGACTAGCGGCCACTCCTACGAGCAGTACTTC. V is TRBV5-1 and J is TRBJ2-7; 9 bases match TRBD2. The CDR3 has 17 amino acids. CDR1 and CDR2 (germline): SGHRS, YFSETQ. V lost 0 bases to trimming and J lost 0 bases; unmatched junction nucleotides: 7.

This clonotype was counted ten times or more. The chain links TRBV5-1 to TRBJ2-3; D is unclear. Between the trimmed V and J ends, which lost 2 bases and 3 bases, there was a span of 4 bases. Germline lookup yields CDR1 SGHRS and CDR2 YFSETQ. There are 12 residues in the CDR3. The CDR3 nucleotides read TGCGCCAGCAGCTTTAGGACAGATACGCAGTATTTT. Translation: CASSFRTDTQYF.

In its sample, this clonotype was seen many times. This chain uses TRBV4-2 with TRBJ2-5; tentatively, D is TRBD2 (6 bases). V gave up 3 bases and J gave up 5 bases, with 19 bases separating them. The CDR3 is 16 amino acids. Germline loops: CDR1 LGHNA, CDR2 YNFKEQ. Written as DNA, the CDR3 is TGTGCCAGCAGCCAGGCGGGGACTGGGGGTGAGGAGACCCAGTACTTC. Its translation is CASSQAGTGGEETQYF.